The sequence of this T cell receptor (beta chain) was determined in a study of beta chain features in type 1 diabetes (dated by TCRdb to between 2018 and 2020). Notes on the research overall: Mean age, gender distribution, total cell number and subset yield were not different between patients and healthy donors. The study compared TCRB repertoires of sorted circulating CD4+ T cell subsets between recently diagnosed type 1 diabetes patients and matched healthy donors. Regulatory and stem cell-like memory subsets were isolated from only 8 patients and roughly eight healthy donors, whereas naive and central memory subsets came from all 30 or so donors. A total of some 100,000,000 sorted cells were examined across all samples, and a strong correlation was observed between cell number per subset and RNA yield.

Results the study describes overall, beyond this receptor: HLA sub-analyses involved small numbers of individuals, so any influence of HLA type on TCRB rearrangement remained unresolved. Patients with type 1 diabetes made fewer insertions and deleted more nucleotides at VDJ recombination sites, implying thymic rearrangement abnormalities. Type 1 diabetes patients showed a moderate but significant shortening of TCRB CDR3 length in all four CD4+ subsets. PCR may preferentially amplify shorter templates, but because patient and control samples were amplified and corrected together, any resulting skew would affect both groups equally. Sequencing cDNA rather than genomic DNA could over-represent highly expressing activated cells, although activation and CD3 levels did not differ between groups. Naive, central memory and regulatory TCRB repertoires appeared to be more alike among patients than among healthy donors.

The entire isolated RNA was reverse transcribed using the High Capacity cDNA Reverse Transcription Kit, and thus expressed TCRB transcripts were sequenced. Naive, central memory and regulatory T cell samples underwent deep immunoSEQ sequencing, averaging about 3.3 million total reads per sample. Sorted cells were lysed in RLT buffer, and RNA was extracted using DNase-treated RNeasy Micro or Mini kits according to cell number. To prevent cross-contamination, each cell subset was processed individually, whereas patient and healthy donor samples were processed jointly. Using the immunoSEQ multiplex PCR, TCRB sequences were amplified from cDNA into 87-bp fragments spanning the CDR3 region. Amplicons were sequenced on the Illumina HiSeq platform. The published analysis was carried out like this. Synthetic template baselines were used to correct PCR bias computationally, reads within Hamming distance 2 were collapsed together, and singletons that could not be merged were discarded. Reads were aligned to IMGT to assign V, D and J genes, CDR3 length, and insertions or deletions at six rearrangement sites. Within each subset, clonotype counts were normalized to sorted cell number, after which true diversity and Gini coefficients were computed with the tcR R package. The overlap coefficient, calculated on TCRB nucleotide sequences, was used to quantify repertoire sharing. Sourced from immuneACCESS, this table was stored by TCRdb with only in-frame sequences that have V and J called. A share of the clones is absent; for the studies checked, an unresolved V gene accounts for under half, and the remainder has no known explanation. V and J calls and clone size come straight from that table; D and trimming were deduced from the DNA. The sample includes 300,000 to 450,000 clones, with about 10% observed a single time. Over 0.45% of the sample is taken by the ten largest.

The table lists this clone with a few counts. What antigen it recognizes has not been identified. Base qualities are not at hand, and no much larger clone is one base apart. V was cut back by 3 bases and J by 7 bases, leaving a gap of 15 bases between them. The CDR3, cysteine through phenylalanine, is 15 amino acids long. Only the CDR3 portion is preserved as DNA: 45 bases, with reading frame beginning at the first base. CDR1 and CDR2, looked up from the germline V gene, are MNHNS and SASEGT. Each donor gave one peripheral blood draw, averaging approximately 0.12 L, which was collected into heparinised tubes. Naive, central memory, regulatory and stem cell-like memory CD4+ T cells were sorted on a BD FACSAria II using a panel including CD45RO, CCR7, CD25, CD127, CD95 and CD27. A purity above 98% was achieved for all sorted populations. Right away, PBMCs were isolated by Lymphoprep density gradient centrifugation and were stained directly, with no culture step. Samples were stained and sorted in pairs, with one healthy donor and one patient per experiment, so that batch effects were minimized.

The V and J genes are TRBV6-1 and TRBJ2-2; too little of a D gene remains to name it. This sequence was found in a man aged 25 to 45 with type 1 diabetes. Sequencing was done on a sample of central memory CD4+ T cells from blood. CDR3 loop: CASSDYVGPIGELFF. The DNA sequence is given as TGTGCCAGCAGTGATTATGTTGGTCCGATCGGGGAGCTGTTTTTT.